This paragraph reports one T cell receptor (beta chain). Profiling relied on immunoSEQ multiplex PCR, and the TCRdb table lists in-frame clones only, not all of them. The sample records about 270,000 clones, around 90% being singletons. The ends lost 3 bases at V and 5 bases at J; junction bases unmatched: 9. This CDR3 region has 15 residues. Looked up from germline, CDR1 is KGHSH and CDR2 is LQKENI. The data were obtained in a study of blood T cell repertoires in COVID-19. The chain carries TRBV18 and TRBJ2-7, with 8 bases aligning to TRBD2. This clonotype originated in a woman under 40 who had recovered from COVID-19. The specimen sequenced was PBMCs or T cells enriched from blood (not recorded which). The CDR3 DNA reads TGTGCCAGCTCACCCCCGGGGGGGGCCGGAAACGAGCAGTACTTC. Translated: CASSPPGGAGNEQYF. The full variable domain, completed using reference TRBV18 and TRBJ2-7, is NAGVMQNPRHLVRRRGQEARLRCSPMKGHSHVYWYRQLPEEGLKFMVYLQKENIIDESGMPKERFSAEFPKEGPSILRIQQVVRGDSAAYFCASSPPGGAGNEQYFGPGTRLTVT.